Listed below are T cell receptor beta chains from one sample, sequenced in a study of cytomegalovirus exposure and HLA in healthy donors. Profiled with immunoSEQ multiplex PCR; TCRdb holds only in-frame clones, not every one. The sample includes fewer than 110,000 clones, 73% of them seen just once. Sequenced sample: PBMCs. The origin of the receptors is a man aged 25 to 40 in good health and CMV-seronegative. The CDR3 runs from the conserved cysteine through the conserved F or W. D genes are given only for firm matches. Clone size, where shown, is once, few, many, or a class for clones that have expanded.

d_call	j_call	v_call	clone_size	cdr3_nt	cdr3_aa
NA	TRBJ2-7	TRBV4-1	NA	TGCGCCAGCAGCCAAGAGGGACATGCTTCCTACGAGCAGTACTTC	CASSQEGHASYEQYF
NA	TRBJ2-7	TRBV11-2	NA	TGTGCCAGCAGCTTATCATGGGGGGATTACGAGCAGTACTTC	CASSLSWGDYEQYF
NA	TRBJ1-1	TRBV5-1	NA	TGCGCCAGCAGCTTGTCCCAGGGCTCGATCACTGAAGCTTTCTTT	CASSLSQGSITEAFF
TRBD1	TRBJ1-2	TRBV6-1	NA	TGTGCCATCAGTGAGAACACAGGGGGGGCCAATGGCTACACCTTC	CAISENTGGANGYTF
TRBD1	TRBJ1-4	TRBV11-2	NA	TGTGCCAGCAGCTTAGTGCGAGGACAGGGCATTCGTGAAAAACTGTTTTTT	CASSLVRGQGIREKLFF
TRBD1	TRBJ2-2	TRBV7-6	NA	TGTGCCAGCAGCTTGGAGATAGGGGGCATCAACACCGGGGAGCTGTTTTTT	CASSLEIGGINTGELFF
NA	TRBJ2-5	TRBV28	NA	TGTGCCAGCAGCTCCTATCGTAGCGGACAAGAGACCCAGTACTTC	CASSSYRSGQETQYF
NA	TRBJ2-1	TRBV21-1	NA	TGTGCCAGCAGCATTGGGGACTGGAGCTCCTACAATGAGCAGTTCTTC	CASSIGDWSSYNEQFF
TRBD1	TRBJ1-1	TRBV7-9	once	TGTGCCAGCAGTCGACAGGGTCTTGAAGCTTTCTTT	CASSRQGLEAFF
TRBD2	TRBJ2-2	TRBV19	NA	TGTGCCAGTAGGGGGGAGGGCTACACCGGGGAGCTGTTTTTT	CASRGEGYTGELFF
NA	TRBJ1-1	TRBV18	NA	TGTGCCAGCTCACCACGGACAGCCACAGGGGCTTTCTTT	CASSPRTATGAFF
NA	TRBJ2-2	TRBV27	NA	TGTGCCAGCAGCCTTACCGGGGAGCTGTTTTTT	CASSLTGELFF
TRBD2	TRBJ2-3	TRBV28	NA	TGTGCCAGCAGGTGGGGGGGAGCGGGAGGGCCAAACCCCACAGATACGCAGTATTTT	CASRWGGAGGPNPTDTQYF
NA	TRBJ1-1	TRBV20-1	NA	TGCAGTGCTTCACAGGACACTGAAGCTTTCTTT	CSASQDTEAFF
TRBD2	TRBJ2-1	TRBV6-5	NA	TGTGCCAGCAGTTACTCGCTCAGCGGGGGGTACAATGAGCAGTTCTTC	CASSYSLSGGYNEQFF
NA	TRBJ1-2	TRBV29-1	few	TGCAGCCACCTATCTTTGGGCACCGGCTACACCTTC	CSHLSLGTGYTF
NA	TRBJ1-3	TRBV7-2	once	TGTGCCAGCAGCAGGCAGGCCAGGGGAGACACCATATATTTT	CASSRQARGDTIYF
NA	TRBJ2-7	TRBV7-9	once	TGTGCCAGCAGCTTAGTCCTAAAAAATTCCTACGAGCAGTACTTC	CASSLVLKNSYEQYF
TRBD2	TRBJ2-5	TRBV5-1	NA	TGCGCCAGCAGCCCGGGACTAGCGGGAGGAGAGACCCAGTACTTC	CASSPGLAGGETQYF
TRBD2	TRBJ2-7	TRBV28	NA	TGTGCCAGCAGTTTTAGCGGGAGCTCCTACGAGCAGTACTTC	CASSFSGSSYEQYF
TRBD1	TRBJ2-6	TRBV7-2	few	TGTGCCAGCAGCCGAGACAGGGCTGGGGCCAACGTCCTGACTTTC	CASSRDRAGANVLTF
TRBD2	TRBJ2-2	TRBV7-6	NA	TGTGCCAGCAGCTTAGTACTAGCGGGGAACACCGGGGAGCTGTTTTTT	CASSLVLAGNTGELFF
TRBD2	TRBJ2-5	TRBV7-8	NA	TGTGCCAGCAGCTTAGGGGCGGGGGTAGGGAAGACCCAGTACTTC	CASSLGAGVGKTQYF
NA	TRBJ1-1	TRBV4-1	few	TGCGCCAGCACCAGAACCGGGGGGCCGATGAACACTGAAGCTTTCTTT	CASTRTGGPMNTEAFF
NA	TRBJ1-5	TRBV5-6	NA	TGTGCCAGCAGCTTTTCAGGGCGTCTAAATCAGCCCCAGCATTTT	CASSFSGRLNQPQHF
TRBD2	TRBJ2-7	TRBV27	NA	TGTGCCAGCAGTTTAAGAAGCGGGAGGCCGGACTACGAGCAGTACTTC	CASSLRSGRPDYEQYF
NA	TRBJ1-1	TRBV7-9	NA	TGTGCCAGCAGCCCCGGGTTGATTGAAGCTTTCTTT	CASSPGLIEAFF
TRBD1	TRBJ1-2	TRBV19	once	TGTGCCAGTAGTAGGGACAGGGGACTCTATGGCTACACCTTC	CASSRDRGLYGYTF
TRBD2	TRBJ2-2	TRBV7-7	NA	TGTGCCAGCAGCCGACTAGCGGGGGGGGATACCGGGGAGCTGTTTTTT	CASSRLAGGDTGELFF
NA	TRBJ1-1	TRBV10-3	NA	TGTGCCATCAGAGAATCCGCGGGAACAGGGAACACTGAAGCTTTCTTT	CAIRESAGTGNTEAFF
NA	TRBJ2-1	TRBV5-1	NA	TGCGCCAGCAGCTTGAAGGCGGGGAGGTTTGATGAGCAGTTCTTC	CASSLKAGRFDEQFF
NA	TRBJ1-2	TRBV28	NA	TGTGCCAGCAGTTTATCCCCACGGTGGGGGGGCGGATACACCTTC	CASSLSPRWGGGYTF
TRBD1	TRBJ2-7	TRBV7-9	NA	TGTGCCAGCAGCTTCCCGGACAGGGGGAACTACGAGCAGTACTTC	CASSFPDRGNYEQYF
TRBD1	TRBJ2-1	TRBV15	NA	TGTGCCACCAGCAGACACACCCGGGACAGGGGGCCACTGGGGCAGTTCTTC	CATSRHTRDRGPLGQFF
NA	TRBJ2-2	TRBV9	few	TGTGCCAGCAGCGTGGCCGGGGAGACCACCGGGGAGCTGTTTTTT	CASSVAGETTGELFF
NA	TRBJ2-7	TRBV10-1	NA	TGCGCCACCTCACCGGGCTACGAGCAGTACTTC	CATSPGYEQYF
NA	TRBJ2-3	TRBV10-3	NA	TGTGCCATCAGTACGGGGTTAAGGGGCACAGATACGCAGTATTTT	CAISTGLRGTDTQYF
NA	TRBJ1-1	TRBV20-1	NA	TGCAGTGCTTCCAGCGGCACTGAAGCTTTCTTT	CSASSGTEAFF
NA	TRBJ2-1	TRBV18	NA	TGTGCCAGCTCACCATCGGCGGGCACCATCAATGAGCAGTTCTTC	CASSPSAGTINEQFF
NA	TRBJ1-2	TRBV30	NA	TGTGCCTGGAGTACAGGTGAAGGCTACACCTTC	CAWSTGEGYTF
TRBD1	TRBJ2-3	TRBV7-9	NA	TGTGCCAGCAGCTTCCCGGGACAGGCCACAGATACGCAGTATTTT	CASSFPGQATDTQYF
TRBD2	TRBJ2-7	TRBV29-1	NA	TGCAGCGTTGTAAGTCCTAGCGGGGGGGCCTACGAGCAGTACTTC	CSVVSPSGGAYEQYF
NA	TRBJ1-4	TRBV29-1	many	TGCAGCGGTGGGGAGCCTGGTGAAAAACTGTTTTTT	CSGGEPGEKLFF
TRBD1	TRBJ2-1	TRBV6-1	NA	TGTGCCAGCAGGACAGGGGGCGCCTACAATGAGCAGTTCTTC	CASRTGGAYNEQFF
NA	TRBJ2-1	TRBV11-2	NA	TGTGCCAGCAGCGTCCTAGTAGCATACAATGAGCAGTTCTTC	CASSVLVAYNEQFF
TRBD2	TRBJ2-7	TRBV6-1	NA	TGTGCCAGCAGTGAAGTCCATAGCGGGATAGCCTACGAGCAGTACTTC	CASSEVHSGIAYEQYF